This T cell receptor beta chain was sequenced in a study of blood T cell repertoires in COVID-19. Study details: Researchers got acute and convalescent COVID-19 samples from the United States, Italy and Spain. The cDNA or gDNA used as material had been derived from T cells, B-cell-depleted T cells, or PBMCs.

Measured with immunoSEQ multiplex PCR; TCRdb has only the in-frame clones, and not every one. The table lists about 270,000 clones, about four fifths of them singletons. Enrolment of Seattle patients took place during active infection, and they were followed longitudinally. Trimming removed 3 bases from V and 5 bases from J; junction bases left unmatched: 3. In germline, CDR1 is LGHNA, CDR2 YNFKEQ. The CDR3 covers 13 residues. The receptor comes from a human donor with COVID-19, enrolled during active disease. The donor label of this sample is uncertain. Specimen: peripheral blood. The chain carries TRBV4-2 and TRBJ1-2, with 7 bases fitting TRBD1. CDR3 nucleotides: TGTGCCAGCAGCCAGACAGGGAGGTATGGCTACACCTTC. Its translation: CASSQTGRYGYTF.